The 12 T cell receptor beta chains in this list originate from one sample, sequenced in a study of T cell responses to AZD1222 COVID-19 vaccine. The assay was immunoSEQ multiplex PCR, and TCRdb's table has in-frame clones only and misses some. This table holds roughly 140,000 clones, 90% found once. The sample consisted of peripheral blood, taken on day 0 of AZD1222 vaccination. The origin of the receptors is an adult in good health.

The chain carries TRBV12-3 or TRBV12-4 and TRBJ2-5, with no clear D. The CDR3 runs to 12 residues. Trimming cost V 3 bases and J 5 bases, with 7 bases left between them. This CDR3 reads CASSFGGETQYF. CDR3 DNA: TGTGCCAGCAGTTTTGGTGGGGAGACCCAGTACTTC.

The V gene is TRBV24-1, the J gene TRBJ2-2; D uncertain. Trimming took 0 bases from V and 5 from J, leaving 12 bases between them. Germline V gene lookup returns CDR1 KGHDR and CDR2 SFDVKD. The CDR3 extends over 16 amino acids. CDR3 DNA sequence: TGTGCCACCAGTGATTTGTTTGCGGCGGAGACCGGGGAGCTGTTTTTT. Translating it yields CATSDLFAAETGELFF.

CDR3 sequence (DNA): TGTGCCAGTAGCAGACTCCCCGGACAGGGAATCGCTCAGCCCCAGCATTTT. Its protein product is CASSRLPGQGIAQPQHF. This chain uses TRBV19 with TRBJ1-5; 8 positions match TRBD1. Germline V gene sequence: CDR1 LNHDA, CDR2 SQIVND (reference sequence). Trimming took 6 bases from V and 6 from J; bases not matched to a gene: 16. The CDR3 is made up of 17 amino acids.

The CDR3 spells CASSAYPGQGSYEQYF. The CDR3 nucleotides are TGTGCCAGCAGTGCCTATCCCGGACAGGGTTCCTACGAGCAGTACTTC. This chain joins TRBV25-1 and TRBJ2-7, with 8 bases aligning to TRBD1. J was trimmed by 1 base and V by 4 bases; bases with no gene match: 9. This CDR3 contains 16 residues. Per germline, CDR1 MGHDK and CDR2 SYGVNS.

V gene TRBV7-2 combines with J gene TRBJ2-5; the D gene is possibly TRBD2 (6 bases). Between the trimmed V and J ends, which lost 5 bases and 2 bases, there was a span of 9 bases. This CDR3 comprises 13 residues. Germline loops: CDR1 SGHTA, CDR2 FQGNSA. The CDR3 spells CASSTGRQETQYF. The CDR3 region has the DNA TGTGCCAGCAGCACCGGGAGACAAGAGACCCAGTACTTC.

Here the CDR3 reads CASSYSREDQPQHF. In DNA, the CDR3 is TGTGCCAGCAGTTACTCGCGGGAAGATCAGCCCCAGCATTTT. V and J are TRBV6-5 and TRBJ1-5; D is undetermined. V lost 0 bases, J lost 5 bases, and 8 bases lay in between. This CDR3 is 14 amino acids long. Germline V lookup: CDR1 MNHEY, CDR2 SVGAGI.

The chain links TRBV14 to TRBJ2-7; no definite D call. With 4 bases removed from V and 2 bases from J, the gap between germline ends came to 12 bases. Germline loops: CDR1 SGHDN, CDR2 FVKESK. This CDR3 is 14 amino acids long. This CDR3 reads CASSRVGQPYEQYF. DNA for the CDR3: TGTGCCAGCAGCCGGGTGGGCCAACCCTACGAGCAGTACTTC.

The gene calls are TRBV6-5 and TRBJ1-1; D is perhaps TRBD1 (6 bases). Trimming pared 0 bases from V and 6 bases from J, leaving 14 bases between. There are 15 residues in the CDR3. From germline, CDR1 is MNHEY and CDR2 SVGAGI. The CDR3 sequence: CASSYSSRGESEAFF. Written as DNA, the CDR3 is TGTGCCAGCAGTTACTCCTCCAGGGGTGAATCTGAAGCTTTCTTT.

This clone was counted a single time. J is TRBJ2-7 and V is TRBV28; D gene unclear. There are 11 residues in the CDR3. In germline, CDR1 is MDHEN, CDR2 SYDVKM. Trimming removed 7 bases at V and 3 bases at J, with 7 bases between. The CDR3 spells CASTDNYEQYF. The DNA for the CDR3 is TGTGCCAGCACCGATAACTACGAGCAGTACTTC.

The chain carries TRBV24-1 and TRBJ1-2, with D maybe TRBD1 (5 bases). V lost 5 bases to trimming and J lost 5 bases, with 8 bases between them. Germline CDR1 and CDR2: KGHDR and SFDVKD. There are 12 residues in the CDR3. The CDR3 region is CATSGQGYGYTF. DNA for the CDR3: TGTGCCACCAGTGGTCAGGGATATGGCTACACCTTC.

This clone was counted a few times. V and J are TRBV18 and TRBJ2-1; 10 bases are a match to TRBD2. This CDR3 is 15 amino acids long. Germline V lookup: CDR1 KGHSH, CDR2 LQKENI. V lost 5 bases and J lost 5; bases outside the gene matches: 6. In nucleotides, the CDR3 is TGTGCCAGCTCATTTAGCCTAGCGGGAGACAATGAGCAGTTCTTC. Its protein is CASSFSLAGDNEQFF.

V gene TRBV6-5 combines with J gene TRBJ2-3; D is perhaps TRBD1 (5 bases). The CDR3 has 12 amino acids. V gave up 6 bases and J gave up 4 bases, with 8 bases separating them. Germline CDR1 and CDR2: MNHEY and SVGAGI. CDR3 DNA sequence: TGTGCCAGCAGCCCAGGGCCAGATACGCAGTATTTT. The encoded protein is CASSPGPDTQYF.